This T cell receptor beta chain was found in a study of T cell repertoires in cytomegalovirus infection (dated by TCRdb to about 2019). Notes on the research overall: Because public TCR beta signatures pointed to carriage of CMV infection together with the matching HLA type, the HLA type of each donor mattered for the analysis. Study-level results and caveats: Cumulative frequency of public TCR beta family members discriminated carriers of CMV infection plus the relevant HLA type in this cohort and an independent approximately 370-donor cohort. The ex vivo response was dominated by HLA-C-restricted CMV-specific TCR beta clonotypes, and the single most frequent clonotype in two of eight donors was supplied by these HLA-C-restricted clonotypes.

V is pared back by 2 bases and J by 1 base, with 20 bases lying between the germline termini. From a lookup of the germline V gene (reference sequence), CDR1 and CDR2 are SEHNR and FQNEAQ. The CDR3 starts with the cysteine, ends with the phenylalanine, and has 18 residues. Only the CDR3 portion is preserved as DNA: 54 bases, with reading frame beginning at the first base. Reads for this sample came from an Illumina HiSeq 1500. Through fastp at Q25 and MiXCR, TCRdb rebuilt clones from the public reads, retaining in-frame beta chains. Each CDR3 protein gets just one entry, which takes the most common genes and DNA from the rows behind it. This sample holds around 140,000 distinct CDR3 sequences; about 6.1% were observed only once. More than 15% of the sample is held by the ten biggest clonotypes. This clonotype was observed a handful of times. Its antigen remains unidentified. Nothing much larger sits one base from this clone, and base qualities are not available.

This clonotype was sampled from a human donor in good health (CMV status not recorded). Some clones in this sample may be carry-over from other donors' samples. The sequence joins TRBV7-9 to TRBJ1-1; no D gene can be assigned with confidence. Sequenced sample: PBMCs. CDR3 region: CASSLRKGVAWENTEAFF. The DNA is TGTGCCAGCAGCTTAAGAAAGGGTGTAGCATGGGAGAACACTGAAGCTTTCTTT. Reference TRBV7-9 and TRBJ1-1 genes cover what lies past the CDR3, so the full variable domain is DTGVSQNPRHKITKRGQNVTFRCDPISEHNRLYWYRQTLGQGPEFLTYFQNEAQLEKSRLLSDRFSAERPKGSFSTLEIQRTEQGDSAMYLCASSLRKGVAWENTEAFFGQGTRLTVV.